The source of this T cell receptor beta chain is a study of cytomegalovirus exposure and HLA in healthy donors. Study-level points and caveats: Reports showed the classifier diagnosing cytomegalovirus status with high specificity and sensitivity.

PCR used 60 Vbeta primers and 13 Jbeta primers. The method was immunoSEQ multiplex PCR; TCRdb's version includes in-frame clones alone and lacks a portion of them. Of under 130,000 clones in the sample, around 63% were seen once. This clone has just a few counts. Its antigen is not identified. V shed 8 bases and J shed 4 bases, with 12 bases lying between them. The CDR3 runs to 12 residues. Germline V gene data show CDR1 as SEHNR and CDR2 as FQNEAQ (reference sequence). The sequencing input was PBMCs. The chain is built from TRBV7-9 and TRBJ2-7, with D maybe TRBD2 (6 bases). The sequence was obtained from a man younger than 40 in good health and CMV-seronegative. CDR3 coding DNA: TGTGCCAGCTCCGCCGCGGGGTACGAGCAGTACTTC. Translated, it gives CASSAAGYEQYF.